A single sample is the source of the 21 T cell receptor beta chains below, sequenced in a study of Graves' ophthalmopathy and Graves' hyperthyroidism. Amplification from RNA transcripts yielded the TCR beta CDR3 regions. HTBI primers were employed in first-round RT-PCR, then a second-round multiplex PCR followed. MiXCR, run by TCRdb on the multiplex PCR reads, gives a single entry per CDR3 protein. The table includes around 600,000 distinct CDR3 sequences, roughly 39% detected once. Sample: peripheral blood. These receptors were collected from an adult man with Graves' ophthalmopathy.

This sequence joins TRBV7-9 and TRBJ1-5; D is unresolved. The CDR3 is 12 amino acids. CDR1 SEHNR and CDR2 FQNEAQ come from the germline V gene (reference sequence). Trimming took 5 bases from V and 5 from J, leaving 7 bases between them. CDR3 coding DNA: TGTGCCAGCAGCCGACCTGATCAGCCCCAGCATTTT. The encoded protein is CASSRPDQPQHF.

This clonotype was found many times. This rearrangement joins TRBV20-1 to TRBJ1-2; D call uncertain. The germline V and J ends were trimmed by 6 bases and 7 bases, with 12 bases remaining between them. The CDR3 has 11 amino acids. Germline V gene lookup returns CDR1 DFQATT and CDR2 SNEGSKA (reference sequence). In DNA, the CDR3 is TGCAGTGCCCACGCGTATGGTGGCTACACCTTC. This codes for CSAHAYGGYTF.

This clonotype appeared a few times. V and J are TRBV5-6 and TRBJ2-2; 8 bases line up with TRBD2. The CDR3 has 15 amino acids. CDR1 is SGHDT, CDR2 YYEEEE, per germline. Trimming at V came to 6 bases and at J to 4 bases, leaving 8 bases not matched to a gene. The CDR3 DNA reads TGTGCCAGCACCCCGATCCGGGGGGGCACCGGGGAGCTGTTTTTT. Translating it yields CASTPIRGGTGELFF.

This clonotype was counted many times. The chain joins TRBV20-1 to TRBJ2-7; perhaps TRBD1 as D (6 bases). Germline V gene lookup returns CDR1 DFQATT and CDR2 SNEGSKA (reference sequence). This CDR3 spans 14 amino acids. The germline V and J ends were trimmed by 3 bases and 1 base, with 13 bases remaining between them. CDR3 residues: CSASWDKGSYEQYF. CDR3 bases: TGCAGTGCTAGTTGGGACAAGGGGTCCTACGAGCAGTACTTC.

This clonotype was found a few times. This chain links TRBV7-2 with TRBJ1-5; tentative D call: TRBD1 (5 bases). This CDR3 contains 17 residues. V lost 6 bases, J lost 3 bases, and 21 bases lay in between. Germline lookup yields CDR1 SGHTA and CDR2 FQGNSA. In nucleotides, the CDR3 is TGTGCCAGCAGTTCGACACCGGGACTGGCGCCCAATCAGCCCCAGCATTTT. As protein: CASSSTPGLAPNQPQHF.

This clonotype was found a few times. This chain connects TRBV2 to TRBJ1-5; the match to TRBD1 covers 10 bases. V shed 5 bases and J 5 bases; nucleotides not matched to a gene: 6. The germline V gene has CDR1 SNHLY and CDR2 FYNNEI. The CDR3 runs 15 residues. CDR3 loop: CASSSGGTGDQPQHF. The CDR3 DNA reads TGTGCCAGCAGTTCTGGCGGGACAGGGGATCAGCCCCAGCATTTT.

This chain links TRBV20-1 with TRBJ2-7, with TRBD2 matching over 11 bases. The germline V gene encodes CDR1 DFQATT and CDR2 SNEGSKA (reference sequence). V lost 1 base to trimming and J lost 6 bases; unmatched junction nucleotides: 8. This CDR3 spans 15 amino acids. The CDR3 region is CSARAEASGGLEQYF. The DNA for the CDR3 is TGCAGTGCTAGAGCAGAGGCTAGCGGGGGGCTCGAGCAGTACTTC.

In this sample, this clonotype turned up many times. The V gene is TRBV6-2 or TRBV6-3, the J gene TRBJ2-5, with D possibly being TRBD2 (5 bases). The CDR3 covers 15 residues. In germline, CDR1 is MNHEY, CDR2 SVGEGT. Deletions cut 7 bases from V and 10 bases from J, with 25 bases between. The CDR3 nucleotides are TGTGCCAGCATCTTGTCCGCCGGGGTGGCGGGTGGCCAGTACTTC. Protein product: CASILSAGVAGGQYF.

This clonotype was seen ten or more times. The chain joins TRBV10-3 to TRBJ1-6, with D uncertain. The CDR3 extends over 15 amino acids. The V and J ends lost 2 bases and 0 bases respectively, with 5 bases between them. Germline assignment: CDR1 ENHRY and CDR2 SYGVKD. The CDR3 nucleotides read TGTGCCATCAGTGAGGGAAGCTCCTATAATTCACCCCTCCACTTT. Residues: CAISEGSSYNSPLHF.

This clonotype was seen ten or more times. This rearrangement joins TRBV29-1 to TRBJ2-7, with 9 positions matching TRBD1. Germline V gives CDR1 SQVTM, CDR2 ANQGSEA. The CDR3 loop spans 13 amino acids. V dropped 7 bases and J dropped 5; count of bases not matched to a gene: 9. CDR3 amino acids: CSGMDRGIHEQYF. CDR3 in DNA: TGCAGCGGAATGGACAGGGGCATCCACGAGCAGTACTTC.

There are many counts of this clonotype. This sequence joins TRBV7-9 and TRBJ2-2; D gene ambiguous. Germline V gene sequence: CDR1 SEHNR, CDR2 FQNEAQ (reference sequence). CDR3 length equals 15 residues. V lost 6 bases and J 3 bases, leaving 14 bases between the germline ends. The CDR3 DNA follows: TGTGCCAGCAGTAAAGCCCCCCACGACACCGGGGAGCTGTTTTTT. Translating gives CASSKAPHDTGELFF.

Concerning this clonotype: A read error is likely, as this CDR3 ends without the conserved phenylalanine or tryptophan. It is unclear where the CDR3 begins or ends on the DNA, so no DNA is shown, and the CDR3 is as TCRdb lists it. The gene calls are TRBV5-1 and TRBJ2-5; the D call in the table, TRBD1, was not verified against the DNA. The CDR3 is 8 residues long, counting both termini. The V gene's germline CDR1 is SGHRS and CDR2 YFSETQ. CDR3 amino acids: CASIPYSS.

This clonotype was detected many times. The chain links TRBV2 to TRBJ1-5; D uncertain. CDR3 length: 14 amino acids. V shed 3 bases and J shed 1 base, with 7 bases lying between them. The germline CDR1 and CDR2 sequences are SNHLY and FYNNEI. The CDR3 DNA is TGTGCCAGCAGTGATACGGGAAGCAATCAGCCCCAGCATTTT. Its protein product is CASSDTGSNQPQHF.

V is TRBV7-2 and J is TRBJ1-6, with TRBD1 matching 10 bases. J was trimmed by 5 bases and V by 9 bases; bases with no gene match: 4. Germline assignment: CDR1 SGHTA and CDR2 FQGNSA. The CDR3 is 14 amino acids. CDR3 in amino acids: CASRDRGDNSPLHF. CDR3 DNA sequence: TGTGCCAGTCGGGACAGGGGAGATAATTCACCCCTCCACTTT.

This chain uses TRBV10-3 with TRBJ2-2; D ambiguous. Trimming took off 10 bases at V and 0 bases at J, with 15 bases between the two ends. The germline gives CDR1 ENHRY, CDR2 SYGVKD. The CDR3 spans 15 residues. The CDR3 protein is CASRVGRSNTGELFF. DNA for the CDR3: TGTGCCAGCCGCGTTGGGCGTTCGAACACCGGGGAGCTGTTTTTT.

This clonotype was detected once. The chain couples TRBV7-9 to TRBJ2-5; tentative D call: TRBD1 (6 bases). Germline V gene data show CDR1 as SEHNR and CDR2 as FQNEAQ (reference sequence). The CDR3 is 14 residues long. V shed 5 bases and J shed 3 bases, with 13 bases lying between them. The CDR3 reads CASSPQEGEETQYF. CDR3 bases: TGTGCCAGCAGCCCCCAAGAGGGGGAAGAGACCCAGTACTTC. The full variable domain, its missing parts supplied by reference TRBV7-9 and TRBJ2-5, is DTGVSQNPRHKITKRGQNVTFRCDPISEHNRLYWYRQTLGQGPEFLTYFQNEAQLEKSRLLSDRFSAERPKGSFSTLEIQRTEQGDSAMYLCASSPQEGEETQYFGPGTRLLVL.

The chain employs TRBV7-8 and TRBJ2-5, with D possibly being TRBD2 (7 bases). The CDR3 runs 16 residues. From germline, CDR1 is SGHVS and CDR2 FQNEAQ. The CDR3, as DNA: TGTGTCGGCAGCTTAGGGGGGGCAGGGGCGGCGGAGACCCAGTACTTC. It codes for CVGSLGGAGAAETQYF.

This clonotype appeared many times. The J gene is TRBJ1-2, the V gene TRBV19; the D is unclear. This CDR3 contains 15 residues. Germline CDR1 and CDR2: LNHDA and SQIVND (reference sequence). The V end was cut by 7 bases, the J end by 2 bases, with 17 bases between. The CDR3 protein is CASIARPWENYGYTF. Here the CDR3 DNA reads TGTGCCAGTATCGCTCGGCCGTGGGAGAACTATGGCTACACCTTC.

The chain has TRBV29-1 and TRBJ2-5; TRBD1 aligns across 9 bases. This CDR3 has 14 amino acids. In germline, CDR1 is SQVTM, CDR2 ANQGSEA. The ends lost 6 bases at V and 5 bases at J; junction bases unmatched: 10. For the CDR3, the DNA is TGCAGCGTGACCGGGACAGGGATTAAGGAGACCCAGTACTTC. Its protein is CSVTGTGIKETQYF.

The V and J genes are TRBV9 and TRBJ2-3, with TRBD2 matching over 7 bases. CDR1 is SGDLS, CDR2 YYNGEE, per germline. J lost 2 bases, V lost 0 bases, and 6 bases had no gene match. This CDR3 has 16 residues. The CDR3 reads CASSVGSGRITDTQYF. The CDR3 coding sequence is TGTGCCAGCAGCGTAGGGTCCGGGAGGATCACAGATACGCAGTATTTT.

V usage is TRBV7-6 and J usage is TRBJ2-2; 9 bases map to TRBD2. After removal of 5 bases from V and 7 bases from J, the junction contained 5 bases not matched to a gene. This CDR3 spans 14 amino acids. Per the germline V gene, CDR1 is SGHVS and CDR2 is FNYEAQ. CDR3 in DNA: TGTGCCAGCAGCAACCTAGCGGGGCGCGGGGAGCTGTTTTTT. Its protein product is CASSNLAGRGELFF.